Each of the 25 T cell receptor beta chains below was sequenced from the same sample in a study of T cells in localized non-small cell lung cancer. The table came from immunoSEQ multiplex PCR; TCRdb's copy has only in-frame clones and leaves some out. Among 40,000 or so clones listed, 81% were seen once. Specimen: peripheral blood mononuclear cells, collected before any cancer treatment. The receptors originated from a male donor older than 55 with stage II lung adenocarcinoma.

J is TRBJ2-1 and V is TRBV20-1, with D maybe TRBD1 (6 bases). Trimming cost V 6 bases and J 10 bases, with 13 bases left between them. Per the germline V gene, CDR1 is DFQATT and CDR2 is SNEGSKA (reference sequence). CDR3 length equals 11 residues. The DNA of the CDR3 is TGCAGTGCCCCTTTACAGGGCGAGCAGTTCTTC. It yields the protein CSAPLQGEQFF.

V is TRBV5-8 and J is TRBJ1-1, with no clear D. Germline values: CDR1 SGHTS, CDR2 YDEGEE. The V gene lost 0 bases and the J gene lost 3 bases, with 9 bases spanning the gap. The CDR3 length is 14 residues. CDR3 residues: CASSLDNGYTEAFF. As DNA, the CDR3 is TGTGCCAGCAGCTTGGACAACGGGTACACTGAAGCTTTCTTT.

This rearrangement joins TRBV10-2 to TRBJ2-3, with TRBD2 as a possible D gene (6 bases). V lost 2 bases, J lost 2 bases, and 8 bases lay in between. CDR1 is WSHSY and CDR2 is SAAADI in the germline V gene. This CDR3 is built from 14 residues. The CDR3 DNA follows: TGCGCCAGCAGTGAGCGGGACTTCACAGATACGCAGTATTTT. It specifies CASSERDFTDTQYF.

The genes are TRBV27 and TRBJ2-7; D is ambiguous. Per the germline V gene, CDR1 is MNHEY and CDR2 is SMNVEV (reference sequence). Trimming left V 3 bases short and J 6 bases short, with 12 bases between. The CDR3 sequence is 13 residues long. CDR3 in amino acids: CASSLSRWGEQYF. The CDR3 DNA sequence: TGTGCCAGCAGTTTGTCTAGGTGGGGCGAGCAGTACTTC.

This rearrangement joins TRBV11-3 to TRBJ1-1; D remains unclear. The CDR3 length is 13 residues. The V end lost 3 bases, the J end lost 1 base, and 6 bases lay between the germline ends. Germline V gives CDR1 SGHNT, CDR2 YENEEA. CDR3 DNA sequence: TGTGCCAGCAGCTTTACCCAGAACACTGAAGCTTTCTTT. It codes for CASSFTQNTEAFF.

J is TRBJ2-1 and V is TRBV18, with 8 bases identical to TRBD2. The ends lost 5 bases at V and 6 bases at J; junction bases unmatched: 9. The CDR3 is made up of 15 amino acids. The germline CDR1 and CDR2 sequences are KGHSH and LQKENI. The CDR3 protein is CASSSSSGRINEQFF. DNA of the CDR3: TGTGCCAGCTCATCCTCAAGCGGGAGAATCAATGAGCAGTTCTTC.

This clone showed up just once. J is TRBJ1-1 and V is TRBV6-5, with D perhaps TRBD1 (5 bases). There are 14 residues in the CDR3. Germline loops: CDR1 MNHEY, CDR2 SVGAGI. Trimming left V 2 bases short and J 3 bases short, with 10 bases between. The CDR3 sequence is CASSYGGGYTEAFF. Here the CDR3 DNA reads TGTGCCAGCAGTTACGGGGGGGGTTACACTGAAGCTTTCTTT.

This rearrangement joins TRBV4-1 to TRBJ1-1; D unclear. V lost 1 base to trimming and J lost 3 bases, with 9 bases between them. CDR3 length: 14 residues. The germline gives CDR1 MGHRA, CDR2 YSYEKL. The chain's CDR3 is CASSQGLADTEAFF. The CDR3 DNA is TGCGCCAGCAGCCAAGGTCTGGCGGACACTGAAGCTTTCTTT.

V and J are TRBV7-2 and TRBJ2-7; 7 bases are a match to TRBD2. V gave up 6 bases and J gave up 3 bases; unmatched junction bases: 8. The CDR3 sequence is 14 residues long. Germline loops: CDR1 SGHTA, CDR2 FQGNSA. CDR3 sequence (DNA): TGTGCCAGCAGTCGGGGAGGGCGGGACTACGAGCAGTACTTC. This translates into CASSRGGRDYEQYF.

The chain is built from TRBV30 and TRBJ2-1; unclear D gene. V dropped 3 bases and J dropped 12 bases, with 12 bases sitting between them. The CDR3 length is 11 residues. The germline gives CDR1 GTSNPN, CDR2 SVGIG (reference sequence). In DNA form, the CDR3 reads TGTGCCTGGAGGGAATCCTTGGCGCAGTTCTTC. It yields the protein CAWRESLAQFF.

V usage is TRBV19 and J usage is TRBJ2-7; D is tentatively TRBD1 or TRBD2 (5 bases each). Germline V CDR1 and CDR2: LNHDA, SQIVND (reference sequence). The CDR3 length is 12 residues. V lost 6 bases and J 0 bases, leaving 6 bases between the germline ends. CDR3 sequence: CASRGVSYEQYF. The CDR3 DNA sequence: TGTGCCAGTAGGGGGGTCTCCTACGAGCAGTACTTC.

This chain uses TRBV6-5 with TRBJ1-2, with a weak D call TRBD1 (6 bases). Per germline, CDR1 MNHEY and CDR2 SVGAGI. CDR3 length equals 15 residues. Trimming left V 11 bases short and J 0 bases short, with 19 bases between. CDR3: CAARGGGSANYGYTF. In DNA form, the CDR3 reads TGTGCCGCCCGGGGAGGGGGGTCGGCTAACTATGGCTACACCTTC.

The chain employs TRBV7-9 and TRBJ1-4; D is undetermined. Per the germline V gene, CDR1 is SEHNR and CDR2 is FQNEAQ (reference sequence). Between the trimmed V and J ends, which lost 3 bases and 0 bases, there was a span of 11 bases. The CDR3 loop spans 16 amino acids. The chain's CDR3 is CASSLGKSATNEKLFF. DNA for the CDR3: TGTGCCAGCAGCTTGGGAAAGTCGGCAACTAATGAAAAACTGTTTTTT. The full variable domain, rest sourced from reference TRBV7-9 and TRBJ1-4, is DTGVSQNPRHKITKRGQNVTFRCDPISEHNRLYWYRQTLGQGPEFLTYFQNEAQLEKSRLLSDRFSAERPKGSFSTLEIQRTEQGDSAMYLCASSLGKSATNEKLFFGSGTQLSVL.

The rearrangement links TRBV7-9 to TRBJ2-7; possibly TRBD1 for D (6 bases). V was clipped by 1 base and J by 0 bases, with 10 bases between them. The CDR3 consists of 15 residues. From germline, CDR1 is SEHNR and CDR2 FQNEAQ (reference sequence). CDR3 region: CASSLDGQSSYEQYF. CDR3 sequence (DNA): TGTGCCAGCAGCTTAGATGGACAGAGCTCCTACGAGCAGTACTTC.

The rearrangement uses TRBV30 and TRBJ2-7; D is perhaps TRBD1 (6 bases). The germline CDR1 and CDR2 sequences are GTSNPN and SVGIG (reference sequence). Trimming left V 1 base short and J 6 bases short, with 19 bases between. CDR3 length: 15 residues. CDR3 loop: CAWSGRGQGQSEQYF. Written as DNA, the CDR3 is TGTGCCTGGAGTGGAAGGGGCCAGGGACAATCCGAGCAGTACTTC.

The chain carries TRBV19 and TRBJ2-7; D might be TRBD1 (6 bases). V shed 5 bases and J shed 5 bases, with 16 bases lying between them. The CDR3 totals 14 residues. CDR1 and CDR2 (germline): LNHDA, SQIVND (reference sequence). The CDR3 loop reads CASSVLQGPNEQYF. The CDR3 nucleotides read TGTGCCAGTAGTGTCCTACAGGGACCCAACGAGCAGTACTTC.

V usage is TRBV7-7 and J usage is TRBJ1-1; D is unresolved. V was shortened by 3 bases and J by 2 bases, with 7 bases between the two germline ends. CDR3 length: 13 amino acids. Per germline, CDR1 SSHAT and CDR2 FNYEAQ (reference sequence). CDR3 DNA sequence: TGTGCCAGCAGCTTTAGACCCAACACTGAAGCTTTCTTT. Translation: CASSFRPNTEAFF.

The chain recombines TRBV27 with TRBJ2-5; D possibly corresponds to TRBD2 (5 bases). This CDR3 spans 13 amino acids. The ends were cut back, 4 bases at V and 5 bases at J, with 11 bases in the middle. Germline V gene sequence: CDR1 MNHEY, CDR2 SMNVEV (reference sequence). This CDR3 reads CASSYGDRETQYF. The CDR3, as DNA: TGTGCCAGCAGTTACGGGGATCGGGAGACCCAGTACTTC.

In its sample, this clone was seen once. The J gene is TRBJ2-3, the V gene TRBV9, with TRBD1 matching over 8 bases. CDR1 and CDR2 from the germline V gene are SGDLS and YYNGEE. With V trimmed by 3 bases and J by 4 bases, 7 bases remained unmatched. The CDR3 loop spans 15 amino acids. CDR3 DNA sequence: TGTGCCAGCAGCGCCTACACGACAGGGGCAGATACGCAGTATTTT. It yields the protein CASSAYTTGADTQYF.

The chain is built from TRBV29-1 and TRBJ1-5; 7 bases agree with TRBD1. The CDR3 has 13 amino acids. Germline loops: CDR1 SQVTM, CDR2 ANQGSEA. V lost 4 bases to trimming and J lost 1 base; unmatched junction nucleotides: 1. Written as DNA, the CDR3 is TGCAGCGTTGGGGGACAGAGCAATCAGCCCCAGCATTTT. Amino acid sequence: CSVGGQSNQPQHF. Supplemented by reference TRBV29-1 and TRBJ1-5, the full variable domain reads SAVISQKPSRDICQRGTSLTIQCQVDSQVTMMFWYRQQPGQSLTLIATANQGSEATYESGFVIDKFPISRPNLTFSTLTVSNMSPEDSSIYLCSVGGQSNQPQHFGDGTRLSIL.

The chain is built from TRBV27 and TRBJ1-5, with TRBD1 as a possible D gene (5 bases). The V end lost 2 bases, the J end lost 4 bases, and 12 bases lay between the germline ends. The CDR3 runs to 15 residues. Germline CDR1 reads MNHEY; CDR2 reads SMNVEV (reference sequence). CDR3 coding DNA: TGTGCCAGCAGTTTAGGCAGGGTAGGGAATCAGCCCCAGCATTTT. Protein sequence: CASSLGRVGNQPQHF.

The rearrangement joins TRBV19 to TRBJ2-2; no firm D call. The CDR3 consists of 12 residues. Germline loops: CDR1 LNHDA, CDR2 SQIVND (reference sequence). The ends were cut back, 5 bases at V and 3 bases at J, with 4 bases in the middle. The CDR3: CASSEYTGELFF. CDR3 DNA sequence: TGTGCCAGTAGTGAGTACACCGGGGAGCTGTTTTTT.

This clone was detected a few times. J is TRBJ2-5 and V is TRBV27, with a possible D match to TRBD2 (5 bases). The CDR3 runs to 15 residues. V lost 6 bases and J 5 bases, leaving 19 bases between the germline ends. CDR1 is MNHEY and CDR2 is SMNVEV in the germline V gene (reference sequence). In DNA form, the CDR3 reads TGTGCCAGCAGGCCCCCCCGCGGGCAAGGGGAGACCCAGTACTTC. Its translation is CASRPPRGQGETQYF.

The chain carries TRBV30 and TRBJ2-7; D remains unclear. The CDR3 has 14 residues. With 2 bases removed from V and 1 base from J, the gap between germline ends came to 12 bases. Germline CDR1 and CDR2: GTSNPN and SVGIG (reference sequence). DNA of the CDR3: TGTGCCTGGAGTACCGTGGGATTATCCTACGAGCAGTACTTC. It translates to CAWSTVGLSYEQYF.

The V call is TRBV5-6, the J call TRBJ1-5, with TRBD1 identical over 8 bases. Germline CDR1 and CDR2: SGHDT and YYEEEE. The junction had 13 bases not matched to a gene; V was cut back by 4 bases and J by 4 bases. The CDR3 has 17 amino acids. The CDR3 here is CASSGGGGTGGNQPQHF. The CDR3 DNA is TGTGCCAGCAGCGGAGGAGGGGGGACAGGAGGTAATCAGCCCCAGCATTTT.